Sequencing of this TCR beta chain was carried out in a study of tumor and adjacent non-tumor tissue in lung cancer. Across the study: Histology: 12 adenocarcinoma, a couple of squamous cell carcinoma, 1 small cell lung cancer. Samples averaged around 4.2 million productive TCRbeta reads each. Findings and caveats of the study: TCR diversity was significantly greater in tumor than normal lung tissue. In normal lung, the top 100 clones were significantly more dominant than in tumor.

By share, this clonotype counts as medium-sized (0.01 to 0.1%). The antigen is unknown. This CDR3 comprises 12 residues. Germline V gives CDR1 SGHNT, CDR2 YENEEA. Trimming stripped 1 base from V and 4 bases from J, with 5 bases between. RNA was extracted from bulk tissue without any cell sorting. The normal lung tissue was taken more than 3 cm from the tumor edge. A modified ARM-PCR protocol with three rounds of nested PCR amplified TCRbeta. TCRdb redid the calling of the multiplex PCR reads with MiXCR, one entry per CDR3 protein. This sample has about 77,000 distinct CDR3 sequences; approximately 82% occur once, and the top ten carry roughly 37%.

Material: distant non-tumor lung tissue. The clonotype was recovered from a man between 65 and 85 years old with non-small cell lung cancer. This chain links TRBV11-3 with TRBJ2-7, with unresolved D. For the CDR3, the DNA is TGTGCCAGCAGCTTAGTTCGGTACGAGCAGTACTTC. Protein sequence: CASSLVRYEQYF.